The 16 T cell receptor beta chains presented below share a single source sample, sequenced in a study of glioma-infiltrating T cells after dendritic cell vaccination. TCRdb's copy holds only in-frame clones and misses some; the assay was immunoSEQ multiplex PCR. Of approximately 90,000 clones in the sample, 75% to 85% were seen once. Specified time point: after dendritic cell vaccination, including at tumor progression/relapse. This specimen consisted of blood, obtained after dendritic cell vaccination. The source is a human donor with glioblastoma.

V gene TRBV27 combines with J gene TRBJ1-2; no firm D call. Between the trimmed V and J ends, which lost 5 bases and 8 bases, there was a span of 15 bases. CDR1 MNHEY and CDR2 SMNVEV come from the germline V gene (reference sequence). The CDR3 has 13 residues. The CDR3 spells CASSHSGLGGYTF. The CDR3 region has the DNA TGTGCCAGCAGTCACAGCGGCCTGGGGGGCTACACCTTC.

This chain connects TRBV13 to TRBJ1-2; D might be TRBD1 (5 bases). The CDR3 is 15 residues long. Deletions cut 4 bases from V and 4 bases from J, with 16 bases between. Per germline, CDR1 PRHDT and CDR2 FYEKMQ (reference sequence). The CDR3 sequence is CASSSRKTVGYGYTF. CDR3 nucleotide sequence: TGTGCCAGCAGCTCGCGGAAGACAGTTGGCTATGGCTACACCTTC.

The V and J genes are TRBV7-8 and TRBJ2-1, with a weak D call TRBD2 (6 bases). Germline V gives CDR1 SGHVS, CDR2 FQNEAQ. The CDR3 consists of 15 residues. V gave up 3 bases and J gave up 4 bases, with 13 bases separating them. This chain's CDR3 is CASSFSRELYNEQFF. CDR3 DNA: TGTGCCAGCAGCTTTTCCCGGGAGTTATACAATGAGCAGTTCTTC.

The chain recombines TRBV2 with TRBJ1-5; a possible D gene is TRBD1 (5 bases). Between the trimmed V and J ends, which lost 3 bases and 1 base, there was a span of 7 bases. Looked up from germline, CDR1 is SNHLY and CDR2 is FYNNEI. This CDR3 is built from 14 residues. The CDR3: CASSETVSNQPQHF. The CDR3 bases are TGTGCCAGCAGTGAGACAGTAAGCAATCAGCCCCAGCATTTT.

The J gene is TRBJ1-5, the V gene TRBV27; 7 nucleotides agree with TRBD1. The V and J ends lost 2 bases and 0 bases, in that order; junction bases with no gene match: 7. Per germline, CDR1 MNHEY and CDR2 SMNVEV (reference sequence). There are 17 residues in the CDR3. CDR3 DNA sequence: TGTGCCAGCAGTTTAAGGGGGCGGACAAATAGCAATCAGCCCCAGCATTTT. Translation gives CASSLRGRTNSNQPQHF.

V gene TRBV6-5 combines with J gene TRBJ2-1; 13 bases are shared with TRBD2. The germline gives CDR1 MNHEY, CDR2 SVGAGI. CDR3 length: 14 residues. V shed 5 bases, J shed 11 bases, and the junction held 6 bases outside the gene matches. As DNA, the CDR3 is TGTGCCAGCAGTACGCTGACTAGCGGGGGGAAGCAGTTCTTC. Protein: CASSTLTSGGKQFF.

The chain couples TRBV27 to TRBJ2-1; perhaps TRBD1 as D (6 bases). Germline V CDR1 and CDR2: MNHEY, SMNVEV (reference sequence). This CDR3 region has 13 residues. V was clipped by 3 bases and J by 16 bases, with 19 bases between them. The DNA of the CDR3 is TGTGCCAGCAGTTTTAACGTCCGGGACACCACTTTCTTC. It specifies CASSFNVRDTTFF.

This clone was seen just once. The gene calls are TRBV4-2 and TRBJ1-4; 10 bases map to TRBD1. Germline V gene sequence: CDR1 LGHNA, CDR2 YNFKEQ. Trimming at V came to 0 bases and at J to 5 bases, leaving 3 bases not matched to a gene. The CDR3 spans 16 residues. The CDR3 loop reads CASSQDSGQGNEKLFF. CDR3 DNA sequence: TGTGCCAGCAGCCAAGATTCGGGACAGGGGAATGAAAAACTGTTTTTT.

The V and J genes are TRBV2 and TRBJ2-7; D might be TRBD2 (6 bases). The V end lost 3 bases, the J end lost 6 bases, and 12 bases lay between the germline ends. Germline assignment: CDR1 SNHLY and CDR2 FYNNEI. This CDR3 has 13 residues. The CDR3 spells CASSEYGGGEQYV. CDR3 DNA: TGTGCCAGCAGTGAGTACGGGGGAGGCGAGCAGTACGTC.

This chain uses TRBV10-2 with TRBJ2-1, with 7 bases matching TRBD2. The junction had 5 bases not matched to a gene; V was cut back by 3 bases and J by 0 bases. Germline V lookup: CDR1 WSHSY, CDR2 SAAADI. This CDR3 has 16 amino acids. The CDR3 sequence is CASSEPSGVSYNEQFF. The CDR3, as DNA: TGCGCCAGCAGTGAACCTAGCGGAGTCTCCTACAATGAGCAGTTCTTC.

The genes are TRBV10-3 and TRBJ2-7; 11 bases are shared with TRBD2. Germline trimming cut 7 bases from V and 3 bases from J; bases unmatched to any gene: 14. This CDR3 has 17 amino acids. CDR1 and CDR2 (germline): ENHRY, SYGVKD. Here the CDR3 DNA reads TGTGCCATCAAGAAGGGGCAGTGGACTAGCGGGTACTACGAGCAGTACGTC. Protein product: CAIKKGQWTSGYYEQYV.

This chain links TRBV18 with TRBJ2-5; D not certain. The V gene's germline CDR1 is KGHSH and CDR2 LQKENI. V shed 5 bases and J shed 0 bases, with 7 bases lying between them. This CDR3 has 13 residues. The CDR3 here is CASSDSYQETQYF. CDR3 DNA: TGTGCCAGCTCAGACTCGTACCAAGAGACCCAGTACTTC.

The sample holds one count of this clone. CDR3 DNA: TGTGCCAGCTCACCACCGGGGCTAGCGTACGAGCAGTACGTC. This translates into CASSPPGLAYEQYV. J is TRBJ2-7 and V is TRBV18; weak D call: TRBD2 (6 bases). Per the germline V gene, CDR1 is KGHSH and CDR2 is LQKENI. This CDR3 is 14 amino acids long. Trimming took 0 bases from V and 4 from J, leaving 10 bases between them.

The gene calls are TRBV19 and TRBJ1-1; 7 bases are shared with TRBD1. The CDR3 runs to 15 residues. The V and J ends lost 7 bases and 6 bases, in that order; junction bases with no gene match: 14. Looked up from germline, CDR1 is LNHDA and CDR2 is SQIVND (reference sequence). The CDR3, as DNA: TGTGCCAGTATGGGACAGAGGAGCCTCTGGGCTGAAGCTTTCTTT. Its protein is CASMGQRSLWAEAFF. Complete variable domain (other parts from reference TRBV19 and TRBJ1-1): DGGITQSPKYLFRKEGQNVTLSCEQNLNHDAMYWYRQDPGQGLRLIYYSQIVNDFQKGDIAEGYSVSREKKESFPLTVTSAQKNPTAFYLCASMGQRSLWAEAFFGQGTRLTVV.

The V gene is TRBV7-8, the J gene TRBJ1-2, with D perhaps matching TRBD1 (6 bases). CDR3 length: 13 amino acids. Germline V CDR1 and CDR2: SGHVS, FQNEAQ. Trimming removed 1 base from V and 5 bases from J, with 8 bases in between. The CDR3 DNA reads TGTGCCAGCAGCTTAGGGACAGAGTATGGCTACACCTTC. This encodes CASSLGTEYGYTF.

The CDR3 region has the DNA TGTGCCAGCTGGGCAGGGTCAACCGGGGAGCTGTTTTTT. Translating it yields CASWAGSTGELFF. The J gene is TRBJ2-2, the V gene TRBV2; D might be TRBD1 (5 bases). Germline CDR1 and CDR2: SNHLY and FYNNEI. Trimming took 8 bases from V and 5 from J, leaving 12 bases between them. The CDR3 has 13 amino acids.